What follows are 17 T cell receptor beta chains derived from one specimen sequenced in a study of CD4 and CD8 cells across lung adenocarcinoma regions. MiXCR, applied by TCRdb to the PCR reads, yields one record per CDR3 protein. The repertoire has 1,500 to 2,000 distinct CDR3 sequences, roughly half of them found once; the top ten carry 22%. Material: CD4+ T cells from the center of a lung tumor. These receptors were collected from a female donor with lung adenocarcinoma. The CD4 and CD8 labels of this study may be unreliable.

Comments on this clonotype: The junction and the germline gene differ at one end; a read error may be behind it. V usage is TRBV6-1 and J usage is TRBJ2-3, with TRBD2 identical over 8 bases. Germline V gives CDR1 MNHNS, CDR2 SASEGT. CDR3 length: 16 amino acids. CDR3 amino acids: CASSGDGRGDTNTQYF. CDR3 bases: TGTGCCAGCAGTGGGGACGGGCGGGGGGACACAAATACGCAGTATTTT.

This sequence joins TRBV7-2 and TRBJ2-6, with 7 bases identical to TRBD1. This CDR3 has 15 residues. V was pared by 5 bases and J by 0 bases, with 1 base of the junction left unmatched. Per germline, CDR1 SGHTA and CDR2 FQGNSA. In nucleotides, the CDR3 is TGTGCCAGCAGCCCAGGGGGCTCTGGGGCCAACGTCCTGACTTTC. This gives the protein CASSPGGSGANVLTF.

This clonotype has a single count. The chain carries TRBV6-1 and TRBJ1-1; 9 nucleotides align to TRBD1. The CDR3 covers 16 residues. Trimming removed 6 bases from V and 5 bases from J; junction bases left unmatched: 13. The germline gives CDR1 MNHNS, CDR2 SASEGT. CDR3 nucleotide sequence: TGTGCCAGCAGCCTAACAACAGGGGGCATGGGGACTGAAGCTTTCTTT. It translates to CASSLTTGGMGTEAFF.

By its share, this clonotype is large (0.1 to 1%). The V gene is TRBV6-1, the J gene TRBJ2-1; weak D call: TRBD2 (5 bases). V lost 1 base, J lost 3 bases, and 7 bases lay in between. In germline, CDR1 is MNHNS, CDR2 SASEGT. The CDR3 spans 14 residues. CDR3 region: CASSEVAGYNEQFF. In DNA, the CDR3 is TGTGCCAGCAGTGAAGTTGCGGGCTACAATGAGCAGTTCTTC.

This clonotype appeared a few times. The genes are TRBV29-1 and TRBJ2-1; 8 bases agree with TRBD2. The V and J ends lost 1 base and 0 bases, in that order; junction bases with no gene match: 8. Germline V gene data show CDR1 as SQVTM and CDR2 as ANQGSEA. The CDR3 totals 17 residues. CDR3: CSVEGLGGRSSYNEQFF. The CDR3 nucleotides read TGCAGCGTTGAAGGCTTGGGCGGGAGGAGCTCCTACAATGAGCAGTTCTTC.

A note on this clonotype: Sequence at one end of the junction differs from germline and may be a read error. The V call is TRBV12-3 or TRBV12-4, the J call TRBJ1-5; D is unresolved. The CDR3 is 16 amino acids. CDR3 sequence: CASSFQRAPYNQPLHF. The CDR3, as DNA: TGTGCCAGCAGTTTCCAGCGGGCGCCCTACAATCAGCCCCTGCACTTT.

This chain links TRBV4-2 with TRBJ2-1; 11 nucleotides match TRBD2. J gave up 9 bases and V 1 base, and 2 bases lay outside the gene matches. The CDR3 has 14 amino acids. Per germline, CDR1 LGHNA and CDR2 YNFKEQ. The CDR3 DNA sequence: TGTGCCAGCAGCCAAGGACTAGCGGGACTTGAGCAGTTCTTC. Its translation is CASSQGLAGLEQFF.

The chain employs TRBV3-1 and TRBJ2-1, with 7 nucleotides matching TRBD2. This CDR3 is 16 amino acids long. The trim removed 1 base at V and 4 bases at J, leaving 7 bases unmatched. From germline, CDR1 is LGHDT and CDR2 YNNKEL (reference sequence). CDR3 residues: CASSQAGAGTYNEQFF. Written as DNA, the CDR3 is TGTGCCAGCAGCCAAGCGGGAGCGGGAACTTACAATGAGCAGTTCTTC.

The V call is TRBV6-1, the J call TRBJ1-5; D remains unclear. Trimming took 5 bases from V and 3 from J, leaving 8 bases between them. CDR3 size: 13 residues. Germline V gene sequence: CDR1 MNHNS, CDR2 SASEGT. CDR3 bases: TGTGCCAGCAGTCTGAGCAACAATCAGCCCCAGCATTTT. Its translation is CASSLSNNQPQHF.

This clonotype was recorded a few times. The chain links TRBV6-1 to TRBJ1-6, with TRBD1 matching 9 bases. This CDR3 is built from 15 residues. CDR1 and CDR2 from the germline V gene are MNHNS and SASEGT. V shed 7 bases, J shed 7 bases, and the junction held 8 bases outside the gene matches. The CDR3: CASTLTTGGNSPLHF. CDR3 coding DNA: TGTGCCAGCACCCTAACTACAGGGGGCAATTCACCCCTCCACTTT.

The J gene is TRBJ2-1, the V gene TRBV4-1; TRBD2 agrees at 10 bases. Germline CDR1 reads MGHRA; CDR2 reads YSYEKL. CDR3 length equals 18 residues. With V trimmed by 3 bases and J by 4 bases, 12 bases remained unmatched. In DNA, the CDR3 is TGCGCCAGCAGCCAGGCGTTAGAGCGGGAGGGCCGGTACAATGAGCAGTTCTTC. Encoded protein: CASSQALEREGRYNEQFF.

The chain carries TRBV27 and TRBJ2-5; a weak D match, TRBD2 (6 bases). The J call is doubtful: the DNA matches TRBJ2-7 better. This CDR3 contains 14 residues. In germline, CDR1 is MNHEY, CDR2 SMNVEV (reference sequence). CDR3 loop: CASSLGTRRYEQYF. The DNA for the CDR3 is TGTGCCAGCAGTTTAGGGACTCGCCGCTACGAGCAGTACTTC.

The gene calls are TRBV11-3 and TRBJ2-5; TRBD2 might be the D (6 bases). The CDR3 runs to 15 residues. V gave up 0 bases and J gave up 2 bases, with 10 bases separating them. Germline CDR1 SGHNT, CDR2 YENEEA. CDR3 in amino acids: CASSLDGGDQETQYF. DNA of the CDR3: TGTGCCAGCAGCTTAGATGGAGGGGATCAAGAGACCCAGTACTTC.

The V gene is TRBV5-1, the J gene TRBJ2-1; D remains ambiguous. Germline CDR1 and CDR2: SGHRS and YFSETQ. Trimming pared 0 bases from V and 8 bases from J, leaving 12 bases between. The CDR3 has 14 residues. CDR3 sequence reads: CASSLGSDTDEQFF. The CDR3 region has the DNA TGCGCCAGCAGCTTGGGTTCCGATACCGATGAGCAGTTCTTC.

This clonotype was counted between two and nine times. The chain couples TRBV6-4 to TRBJ1-1; D call uncertain. This CDR3 spans 14 amino acids. V lost 6 bases to trimming and J lost 0 bases, with 11 bases between them. Germline V gene data show CDR1 as MRHNA and CDR2 as SNTAGT. The DNA of the CDR3 is TGTGCCAGCAGAACCGACGGATTGAACACTGAAGCTTTCTTT. It specifies CASRTDGLNTEAFF.

Worth noting for this clonotype: Without the conserved terminal phenylalanine or tryptophan, this CDR3 likely stems from a read error. The chain recombines TRBV6-1 with TRBJ1-5, with D possibly being TRBD1 (5 bases). Germline CDR1 is MNHNS and CDR2 is SASEGT. V lost 3 bases to trimming and J lost 12 bases, with 18 bases between them. The CDR3 totals 14 residues. CDR3: CASSDWGRERHQHY. CDR3 coding DNA: TGTGCCAGCAGTGACTGGGGGAGGGAACGGCACCAGCATTAT.

Comments on this clonotype: One end of the junction fails to match germline, which may point to a read error. The CDR3 protein is CATGTGVKDTQYF. Here the CDR3 DNA reads TGCGCCACGGGCACGGGAGTCAAAGACACTCAGTATTTC. This chain connects TRBV5-1 to TRBJ2-4; maybe TRBD2 (6 bases). The CDR3 spans 13 residues. The germline CDR1 and CDR2 sequences are SGHRS and YFSETQ.